This TCR beta chain was profiled in a study of blood T cell repertoires in COVID-19. Study in general: Collection of acute and convalescent COVID-19 samples took place in the United States, Italy and Spain. The analysed material was cDNA or gDNA that came from T cells, B-cell-depleted T cells, or PBMCs.

This CDR3 has 16 residues. V was clipped by 2 bases and J by 8 bases, with 19 bases between them. Germline values: CDR1 MNHNS, CDR2 SASEGT. Authors' methods: Nucleated cell number was recorded as an estimate derived from reference gene primer amplification. This table comes from immunoSEQ multiplex PCR, and its TCRdb copy is limited to in-frame clones, with some not included. For V, J and clone size, that table is used; D and trimming come from the DNA. The repertoire consists of roughly 90,000 clones, with 90% occurring once and the leading ten covering about 1.5%. Sequenced input: peripheral blood. This receptor was taken from a human donor with active COVID-19. The donor label of this sample is uncertain. The chain carries TRBV6-1 and TRBJ2-1; tentative D call: TRBD1 (6 bases). The DNA for the CDR3 is TGTGCCAGCAGTGAAACAGGGACGCTAAATGGCTATGAGCAGTTCTTC. Its translation: CASSETGTLNGYEQFF.